The 25 T cell receptor beta chains below come from one sample, sequenced in a study of PD-1 blockade in classical Hodgkin lymphoma. All trial patients relapsed after autologous stem cell transplantation. The authors purified CD4+ T cells from thawed PBMCs by magnetic negative selection. The protocol was immunoSEQ multiplex PCR, while the TCRdb copy is restricted to in-frame clones and leaves out a portion. The sample consists of more than 7,500 clones, roughly four fifths of them appearing once. The input for sequencing was CD4+ T cells from blood, taken at baseline. The receptor set was obtained from a human donor with classical Hodgkin lymphoma.

The genes are TRBV9 and TRBJ2-4; D uncertain. CDR1 is SGDLS and CDR2 is YYNGEE in the germline V gene. The CDR3 consists of 15 residues. The V end lost 0 bases, the J end lost 3 bases, and 10 bases lay between the germline ends. The CDR3 bases are TGTGCCAGCAGCGTAGACCCGCTGTACAAAAACATTCAGTACTTC. Translation: CASSVDPLYKNIQYF.

The chain employs TRBV6-1 and TRBJ1-2; no clear D. Germline V gene lookup returns CDR1 MNHNS and CDR2 SASEGT. The germline V and J ends were trimmed by 3 bases and 2 bases, with 7 bases remaining between them. The CDR3 covers 13 residues. CDR3 region: CASSEALNYGYTF. CDR3 sequence (DNA): TGTGCCAGCAGTGAGGCTCTCAACTATGGCTACACCTTC.

This clone was seen once. The chain has TRBV29-1 and TRBJ2-1, with 8 bases identical to TRBD2. Germline V lookup: CDR1 SQVTM, CDR2 ANQGSEA. The ends lost 7 bases at V and 0 bases at J; junction bases unmatched: 11. The CDR3 consists of 16 residues. Here the CDR3 DNA reads TGCAGCGCCAAAATACTAGCGGAGAACTCCTACAATGAGCAGTTCTTC. Amino acids: CSAKILAENSYNEQFF.

The chain employs TRBV5-5 and TRBJ2-1, with D hard to call. This CDR3 is built from 12 residues. Germline CDR1 is SGHKS and CDR2 is YYEKEE (reference sequence). V was clipped by 5 bases and J by 5 bases, with 8 bases between them. CDR3 DNA: TGTGCCAGCAGTCCTCGGGACAATGAGCAGTTCTTC. Residues: CASSPRDNEQFF.

The chain uses TRBV6-5 and TRBJ1-6; TRBD1 aligns across 8 bases. Trimming cost V 6 bases and J 14 bases; bases outside gene matches: 9. Germline V gives CDR1 MNHEY, CDR2 SVGAGI. The CDR3 length is 13 residues. CDR3: CASSRQGHLTLHF. CDR3 in DNA: TGTGCCAGCAGCAGACAGGGGCATCTGACCCTCCACTTT.

This clone was seen only once. The chain links TRBV5-4 to TRBJ2-1; 14 bases are shared with TRBD2. CDR3 length: 13 residues. V dropped 4 bases and J dropped 15; count of bases not matched to a gene: 6. CDR1 is SGHNT, CDR2 YYREEE, per germline (reference sequence). In nucleotides, the CDR3 is TGTGCCAGCAGCGAGGGACTAGCGGGAGCCCCGTTCTTC. This gives the protein CASSEGLAGAPFF.

The CDR3 DNA follows: TGTGCCAGCAGTGACAGGGGAACCTATGGCTACACCTTC. This sequence encodes CASSDRGTYGYTF. The chain is built from TRBV6-1 and TRBJ1-2; a possible D gene is TRBD1 (6 bases). The CDR3 has 13 amino acids. CDR1 and CDR2 from the germline V gene are MNHNS and SASEGT. Trimming pared 3 bases from V and 4 bases from J, leaving 9 bases between.

V gene TRBV7-9 combines with J gene TRBJ2-2; 7 bases line up with TRBD1. The CDR3 is 17 residues long. Unmatched junction bases numbered 5, after V lost 1 base and J lost 0 bases. CDR1 and CDR2 from the germline V gene are SEHNR and FQNEAQ (reference sequence). CDR3 residues: CASSLVQGPANTGELFF. The CDR3 DNA reads as TGTGCCAGCAGCTTAGTACAGGGGCCCGCGAACACCGGGGAGCTGTTTTTT.

The rearrangement joins TRBV6-5 to TRBJ1-3; D is ambiguous. This CDR3 has 16 residues. Germline V gene lookup returns CDR1 MNHEY and CDR2 SVGAGI. V was clipped by 0 bases and J by 0 bases, with 9 bases between them. In DNA, the CDR3 is TGTGCCAGCAGTTACTCTCCAGATAGCTCTGGAAACACCATATATTTT. It translates to CASSYSPDSSGNTIYF.

The chain links TRBV4-1 to TRBJ1-2; possibly TRBD1 for D (5 bases). Deletions cut 1 base from V and 2 bases from J, with 5 bases between. The CDR3 extends over 13 amino acids. Germline assignment: CDR1 MGHRA and CDR2 YSYEKL. The CDR3 nucleotides read TGCGCCAGCAGCCAAGGGGGGAACTATGGCTACACCTTC. As protein: CASSQGGNYGYTF.

This clone was recorded only once. The J gene is TRBJ2-1, the V gene TRBV9, with D uncertain. The V gene lost 4 bases and the J gene lost 0 bases, with 14 bases spanning the gap. CDR1 is SGDLS and CDR2 is YYNGEE in the germline V gene. The CDR3 has 16 amino acids. The CDR3 region has the DNA TGTGCCAGCAGCCCACAGACTGCGAGCTCCTACAATGAGCAGTTCTTC. Protein: CASSPQTASSYNEQFF.

The chain employs TRBV7-2 and TRBJ2-3, with D possibly matching TRBD1 (5 bases). This CDR3 region has 16 residues. CDR1 SGHTA and CDR2 FQGNSA come from the germline V gene. Trimming shortened V by 3 bases and J by 1 base, and 14 bases separated the two germline ends. The CDR3 nucleotides read TGTGCCAGCAGCTTTAGTCAGGGTAGGGGCACAGATACGCAGTATTTT. As protein: CASSFSQGRGTDTQYF. Filled out from reference TRBV7-2 and TRBJ2-3, the complete variable domain reads GAGVSQSPSNKVTEKGKDVELRCDPISGHTALYWYRQSLGQGLEFLIYFQGNSAPDKSGLPSDRFSAERTGGSVSTLTIQRTQQEDSAVYLCASSFSQGRGTDTQYFGPGTRLTVL.

This clone was recorded a few times. CDR3 DNA: TGTGCCAGTAGTATAGATTACGACAGTTACAATGAGCAGTTCTTC. Protein: CASSIDYDSYNEQFF. This chain uses TRBV19 with TRBJ2-1; D perhaps matches TRBD1 (5 bases). V dropped 0 bases and J dropped 4 bases, with 10 bases sitting between them. CDR3 length equals 15 residues. Germline V CDR1 and CDR2: LNHDA, SQIVND (reference sequence).

This rearrangement joins TRBV11-2 to TRBJ2-3; 9 bases map to TRBD1. The germline V gene has CDR1 SGHAT and CDR2 FQNNGV. The CDR3 is 15 residues long. V lost 2 bases, J lost 4 bases, and 4 bases stayed unmatched. As DNA, the CDR3 is TGTGCCAGCAGCTTAAGGGGACAGGGTCCAGATACGCAGTATTTT. It specifies CASSLRGQGPDTQYF.

This clone was seen a single time. The rearrangement links TRBV18 to TRBJ1-5; D unclear. CDR3 size: 15 residues. V was shortened by 3 bases and J by 2 bases, with 11 bases between the two germline ends. Looked up from germline, CDR1 is KGHSH and CDR2 is LQKENI. The CDR3 loop reads CASSPEVSGNQPQHF. The DNA of the CDR3 is TGTGCCAGCTCACCCGAGGTTTCTGGCAATCAGCCCCAGCATTTT.

This clone was found once. In nucleotides, the CDR3 is TGTGCCAGCAGTTACGGCAATCAGCCCCAGCATTTT. As protein: CASSYGNQPQHF. J is TRBJ1-5 and V is TRBV28; D gene uncertain. Trimming stripped 4 bases from V and 2 bases from J, with 3 bases between. The CDR3 has 12 residues. Germline values: CDR1 MDHEN, CDR2 SYDVKM.

V usage is TRBV10-3 and J usage is TRBJ2-7; TRBD1 is a possible D gene (6 bases). The germline V and J ends were trimmed by 9 bases and 0 bases, with 12 bases remaining between them. Germline V CDR1 and CDR2: ENHRY, SYGVKD. CDR3 length equals 13 residues. The CDR3 loop reads CAIRQDSSYEQYF. Here the CDR3 DNA reads TGTGCCATTAGACAGGATAGCTCCTACGAGCAGTACTTC.

The V call is TRBV19, the J call TRBJ2-1, with 10 bases lining up with TRBD1. This CDR3 has 18 amino acids. V lost 5 bases, J lost 0 bases, and 10 bases stayed unmatched. CDR1 is LNHDA and CDR2 is SQIVND in the germline V gene (reference sequence). CDR3 DNA: TGTGCCAGTAGTTTAAGACAGGGGGCTTCACTCTCCTACAATGAGCAGTTCTTC. Its protein product is CASSLRQGASLSYNEQFF. Combining the CDR3 with reference TRBV19 and TRBJ2-1 gives the whole variable domain DGGITQSPKYLFRKEGQNVTLSCEQNLNHDAMYWYRQDPGQGLRLIYYSQIVNDFQKGDIAEGYSVSREKKESFPLTVTSAQKNPTAFYLCASSLRQGASLSYNEQFFGPGTRLTVL.

The chain is built from TRBV5-5 and TRBJ1-1; D not resolved. CDR3 length: 14 residues. V gave up 4 bases and J gave up 1 base, with 11 bases separating them. Germline CDR1 is SGHKS and CDR2 is YYEKEE (reference sequence). In DNA, the CDR3 is TGTGCCAGCAGCGGTGGACGGCGGAACACTGAAGCTTTCTTT. Its translation: CASSGGRRNTEAFF.

This clone came up once. This sequence joins TRBV6-5 and TRBJ1-3, with D hard to call. Trimming pared 0 bases from V and 4 bases from J, leaving 7 bases between. The CDR3 runs 14 residues. CDR1 and CDR2 (germline): MNHEY, SVGAGI. The CDR3 here is CASSYSGSGNTIYF. The CDR3 DNA follows: TGTGCCAGCAGTTACTCGGGGTCGGGAAACACCATATATTTT.

The chain combines TRBV28 with TRBJ2-3, with TRBD2 identical over 11 bases. Germline lookup yields CDR1 MDHEN and CDR2 SYDVKM. The V segment lost 5 bases and the J segment 3 bases; nucleotides outside the gene matches: 4. The CDR3 runs to 15 residues. CDR3 amino acids: CASSRTSGFTDTQYF. CDR3 bases: TGTGCCAGCAGTCGGACTAGCGGGTTTACAGATACGCAGTATTTT.

This clone was counted only a few times. This chain links TRBV25-1 with TRBJ2-2; D is unresolved. The CDR3 is made up of 12 amino acids. V gave up 4 bases and J gave up 6 bases, with 6 bases separating them. The V gene's germline CDR1 is MGHDK and CDR2 SYGVNS. The CDR3 loop reads CASSGSAGELFF. The DNA for the CDR3 is TGTGCCAGCAGTGGGTCCGCCGGGGAGCTGTTTTTT.

The rearrangement joins TRBV11-2 to TRBJ2-7, with 10 bases fitting TRBD1. The germline CDR1 and CDR2 sequences are SGHAT and FQNNGV. The CDR3 loop spans 14 amino acids. V lost 4 bases and J lost 5; bases outside the gene matches: 5. As DNA, the CDR3 is TGTGCCAGCAGCTGGGGACAGGGGTCCAACGAGCAGTACTTC. Translated, it gives CASSWGQGSNEQYF.

V usage is TRBV7-9 and J usage is TRBJ1-5; D is unresolved. This CDR3 contains 15 residues. CDR1 and CDR2 (germline): SEHNR, FQNEAQ (reference sequence). V was trimmed by 5 bases and J by 0 bases, leaving 11 bases between them. CDR3 protein: CASSLDGYSNQPQHF. CDR3 bases: TGTGCCAGCAGCCTGGACGGATATAGCAATCAGCCCCAGCATTTT.

The chain combines TRBV4-1 with TRBJ2-1; 8 bases agree with TRBD2. The length of the CDR3 is 15 residues. J gave up 0 bases and V 3 bases, and 1 base lay outside the gene matches. CDR1 MGHRA and CDR2 YSYEKL come from the germline V gene. This CDR3 reads CASSQSGSSYNEQFF. CDR3 nucleotide sequence: TGCGCCAGCAGCCAGAGCGGGAGCTCCTACAATGAGCAGTTCTTC.